This T cell receptor beta chain was recorded in a study of T cells after yellow fever vaccination. This CDR3 has 13 residues. The V end was cut by 5 bases, the J end by 7 bases, with 15 bases between. From germline, CDR1 is DFQATT and CDR2 SNEGSKA (reference sequence). Study conclusions and caveats: The secondary response was weaker, and its peak arrived faster, on day 5 versus 15.

This clonotype has only a few counts. Its antigen is not known. The 5'RACE template-switching step produced TCR cDNA and added a universal primer site and UMIs. TCRdb reanalysed the 5' RACE reads using MiXCR and keeps one entry per CDR3 protein. The table has 360,000 or so distinct CDR3 sequences, around a tenth seen once. The chain carries TRBV20-1 and TRBJ2-1; a weak D match, TRBD2 (6 bases). The TCR sequence derives from a man aged 18 to 30 who received the YFV17D yellow fever vaccine. The sample here was PBMCs, taken on the day of the first yellow fever vaccination. The CDR3 nucleotides are TGCAGTGCTGGTCCCGGGAGTCGGAATGAGCAGTTCTTC. Amino acid sequence: CSAGPGSRNEQFF.